These 19 T cell receptor beta chains originate from one sample sequenced in a study of OX40 agonist ivuxolimab in advanced cancers. Clones were sequenced by immunoSEQ multiplex PCR, and TCRdb holds only the in-frame ones, with some missing. Here the sample spans roughly 49,000 clones, around 90% being singletons. Source: CD4+ or CD8+ T cells sorted from blood, taken in a trial of the OX40 agonist ivuxolimab. The receptor set was obtained from an adult with an advanced solid tumor such as melanoma, head and neck, liver or kidney cancer.

The CDR3 DNA is TGTGCCAGCAGCTGGCAGGGGACATCAGATACGCAGTATTTT. It translates to CASSWQGTSDTQYF. This chain connects TRBV9 to TRBJ2-3; possible D gene TRBD1, 6 bases. The germline CDR1 and CDR2 sequences are SGDLS and YYNGEE. CDR3 length equals 14 residues. Trimming left V 4 bases short and J 4 bases short, with 13 bases between. The variable domain in full, completed from reference TRBV9 and TRBJ2-3, reads DSGVTQTPKHLITATGQRVTLRCSPRSGDLSVYWYQQSLDQGLQFLIQYYNGEERAKGNILERFSAQQFPDLHSELNLSSLELGDSALYFCASSWQGTSDTQYFGPGTRLTVL.

The chain uses TRBV28 and TRBJ1-5; 7 nucleotides line up with TRBD1. With V trimmed by 7 bases and J by 3 bases, 9 bases remained unmatched. Germline V gives CDR1 MDHEN, CDR2 SYDVKM. This CDR3 contains 15 residues. CDR3 coding DNA: TGTGCCAGCAAAACCCTAGGACAGGCCAATCAGCCCCAGCATTTT. Protein product: CASKTLGQANQPQHF.

The sample holds a few counts of this clone. CDR3 in amino acids: CASSRGTGLVTEQYF. The CDR3 DNA follows: TGTGCCAGCAGCCGAGGGACAGGGCTGGTCACCGAGCAGTACTTC. This chain connects TRBV7-8 to TRBJ2-7; the match to TRBD1 covers 9 bases. This CDR3 spans 15 amino acids. Germline CDR1 is SGHVS and CDR2 is FQNEAQ. After removal of 5 bases from V and 6 bases from J, the junction contained 11 bases not matched to a gene.

The J gene is TRBJ1-4, the V gene TRBV27; D may be TRBD1 (6 bases). The CDR3 length is 15 residues. Trimming left V 2 bases short and J 5 bases short, with 12 bases between. Germline CDR1 reads MNHEY; CDR2 reads SMNVEV (reference sequence). CDR3 DNA: TGTGCCAGCAGTTTACTAGGGGGGCCGAATGAAAAACTGTTTTTT. The encoded protein is CASSLLGGPNEKLFF.

The V gene is TRBV7-2, the J gene TRBJ2-5; 8 bases match TRBD1. CDR1 and CDR2 from the germline V gene are SGHTA and FQGNSA. J gave up 4 bases and V 5 bases, and 6 bases lay outside the gene matches. The CDR3 spans 14 residues. CDR3 DNA sequence: TGTGCCAGCAGCATCACCGGACAGGGAGAGACCCAGTACTTC. Translated, it gives CASSITGQGETQYF.

The genes are TRBV10-2 and TRBJ2-5; 13 nucleotides line up with TRBD2. CDR3 size: 16 residues. Germline CDR1 reads WSHSY; CDR2 reads SAAADI. J gave up 6 bases and V 4 bases, and 8 bases lay outside the gene matches. CDR3 region: CASSAELAGGRKTQYF. Here the CDR3 DNA reads TGCGCCAGCAGTGCCGAACTAGCGGGGGGGAGGAAGACCCAGTACTTC.

The chain links TRBV6-6 to TRBJ1-6, with D unclear. V lost 2 bases to trimming and J lost 6 bases, with 11 bases between them. The CDR3 loop spans 15 amino acids. Per the germline V gene, CDR1 is MNHNY and CDR2 is SVGAGI (reference sequence). In DNA form, the CDR3 reads TGTGCCAGCAGTTACGCCCGCAGGCGTAATTCACCCCTCCACTTT. Translating it yields CASSYARRRNSPLHF.

This sequence joins TRBV7-9 and TRBJ2-7, with 9 bases fitting TRBD1. Trimming removed 5 bases from V and 7 bases from J; junction bases left unmatched: 12. This CDR3 is built from 15 residues. CDR1 is SEHNR, CDR2 FQNEAQ, per germline (reference sequence). The CDR3 reads CASSHAGQGRREQYF. CDR3 sequence (DNA): TGTGCCAGCAGCCACGCGGGACAGGGCCGGAGGGAGCAGTACTTC.

V and J are TRBV19 and TRBJ2-3; D remains ambiguous. The V end was cut by 5 bases, the J end by 5 bases, with 11 bases between. The CDR3 covers 13 residues. Germline V gene sequence: CDR1 LNHDA, CDR2 SQIVND (reference sequence). The chain's CDR3 is CASSSQRGDTQYF. The DNA of the CDR3 is TGTGCCAGTAGTTCTCAACGAGGAGATACGCAGTATTTT.

V gene TRBV7-2 combines with J gene TRBJ2-1, with 8 bases that match TRBD2. Germline V CDR1 and CDR2: SGHTA, FQGNSA. This CDR3 has 15 residues. The V and J ends lost 2 bases and 5 bases, in that order; junction bases with no gene match: 5. CDR3: CASSLQIAGNNEQFF. CDR3 nucleotide sequence: TGTGCCAGCAGCTTACAGATAGCGGGGAACAATGAGCAGTTCTTC.

This chain joins TRBV5-1 and TRBJ2-2; D uncertain. This CDR3 has 15 residues. Trimming cost V 1 base and J 1 base, with 8 bases left between them. The germline gives CDR1 SGHRS, CDR2 YFSETQ. The CDR3 sequence is CASSLKEQNTGELFF. The CDR3, as DNA: TGCGCCAGCAGCTTGAAGGAACAGAACACCGGGGAGCTGTTTTTT.

This clone was seen just once. The J gene is TRBJ2-3, the V gene TRBV5-4; D is unclear. CDR1 SGHNT and CDR2 YYREEE come from the germline V gene (reference sequence). The germline V and J ends were trimmed by 3 bases and 0 bases, with 14 bases remaining between them. This CDR3 has 16 residues. The CDR3 sequence: CASSSLQIPSTDTQYF. The DNA for the CDR3 is TGTGCCAGCAGCTCCTTACAGATTCCTAGCACAGATACGCAGTATTTT.

The J gene is TRBJ2-2, the V gene TRBV19, with 8 positions matching TRBD2. Germline V gene sequence: CDR1 LNHDA, CDR2 SQIVND (reference sequence). There are 13 residues in the CDR3. With 7 bases clipped from V and 6 bases from J, the junction kept 4 bases outside the gene matches. CDR3 in amino acids: CASTRGGAGELFF. The CDR3 DNA reads as TGTGCCAGTACCCGGGGGGGCGCCGGGGAGCTGTTTTTT.

This clone was counted a single time. CDR3 sequence (DNA): TGTGCCAGCAGTTTATCGGGGGTCCAAGAGACCCAGTACTTC. It translates to CASSLSGVQETQYF. The chain carries TRBV27 and TRBJ2-5; D is possibly TRBD1 or TRBD2 (5 bases each). The CDR3 loop spans 14 amino acids. The germline V gene encodes CDR1 MNHEY and CDR2 SMNVEV (reference sequence). Trimming left V 0 bases short and J 1 base short, with 6 bases between.

The chain carries TRBV5-8 and TRBJ1-2, with D hard to call. The CDR3 loop spans 15 amino acids. Germline V lookup: CDR1 SGHTS, CDR2 YDEGEE. Trimming removed 0 bases at V and 0 bases at J, with 9 bases between. The CDR3 spells CASSLVVAANYGYTF. The CDR3 coding sequence is TGTGCCAGCAGCTTGGTGGTCGCAGCTAACTATGGCTACACCTTC.

The J gene is TRBJ2-3, the V gene TRBV9; tentative D call: TRBD2 (7 bases). Deletions cut 0 bases from V and 3 bases from J, with 14 bases between. The germline CDR1 and CDR2 sequences are SGDLS and YYNGEE. This CDR3 has 16 residues. CDR3 loop: CASSVGGGGETDTQYF. The DNA for the CDR3 is TGTGCCAGCAGCGTAGGGGGCGGGGGCGAGACAGATACGCAGTATTTT.

The V call is TRBV5-4, the J call TRBJ1-6; TRBD1 agrees at 7 bases. The CDR3 covers 15 residues. The junction had 1 base not matched to a gene; V was cut back by 0 bases and J by 4 bases. Germline CDR1 SGHNT, CDR2 YYREEE (reference sequence). The CDR3 here is CASSLEGAYNSPLHF. Written as DNA, the CDR3 is TGTGCCAGCAGCTTGGAGGGGGCATATAATTCACCCCTCCACTTT.

The CDR3 DNA reads as TGTGCCAGCAGCTCAATGCCGAGGGGCACTGAAGCTTTCTTT. Translating it yields CASSSMPRGTEAFF. The chain joins TRBV9 to TRBJ1-1; a possible D gene is TRBD1 (5 bases). Germline V gene lookup returns CDR1 SGDLS and CDR2 YYNGEE. V dropped 4 bases and J dropped 4 bases, with 14 bases sitting between them. The CDR3 extends over 14 amino acids.

The genes are TRBV30 and TRBJ2-1; a weak D match, TRBD2 (6 bases). Germline lookup yields CDR1 GTSNPN and CDR2 SVGIG (reference sequence). Trimming shortened V by 0 bases and J by 0 bases, and 15 bases separated the two germline ends. This CDR3 is 17 amino acids long. Here the CDR3 reads CAWSVMGGIPSYNEQFF. For the CDR3, the DNA is TGTGCCTGGAGTGTAATGGGCGGGATTCCCTCCTACAATGAGCAGTTCTTC. Looking up the rest from reference TRBV30 and TRBJ2-1 gives the full variable domain: SQTIHQWPATLVQPVGSPLSLECTVEGTSNPNLYWYRQAAGRGLQLLFYSVGIGQISSEVPQNLSASRPQDRQFILSSKKLLLSDSGFYLCAWSVMGGIPSYNEQFFGPGTRLTVL.